These 18 T cell receptor beta chains came from one sample sequenced in a study of cytomegalovirus exposure and HLA in healthy donors. The repertoire was sequenced with immunoSEQ multiplex PCR; TCRdb's copy has only in-frame clones and lacks some. Among some 230,000 clones, 75% to 95% were seen once, and the ten largest hold approximately 1%. The sequenced material came from PBMCs. The receptor set was obtained from a woman aged 18-29 years in good health and CMV-seronegative.

The genes are TRBV5-6 and TRBJ1-4; D gene ambiguous. This CDR3 is built from 13 residues. Deletions cut 2 bases from V and 8 bases from J, with 10 bases between. The germline V gene encodes CDR1 SGHDT and CDR2 YYEEEE. CDR3: CASSFSEGEKLFF. The CDR3 region has the DNA TGTGCCAGCAGCTTCTCCGAGGGAGAAAAACTGTTTTTT.

This clone was recorded once. The chain has TRBV6-5 and TRBJ2-1, with 7 bases aligning to TRBD1. Germline V lookup: CDR1 MNHEY, CDR2 SVGAGI. The trim removed 6 bases at V and 7 bases at J, leaving 9 bases unmatched. This CDR3 is 14 amino acids long. The CDR3 coding sequence is TGTGCCAGCAGCAGACAGGGAGACGATAATGAGCAGTTCTTC. It codes for CASSRQGDDNEQFF.

The genes are TRBV9 and TRBJ2-1; 12 nucleotides align to TRBD2. After removal of 4 bases from V and 5 bases from J, the junction contained 10 bases not matched to a gene. CDR1 is SGDLS and CDR2 is YYNGEE in the germline V gene. The CDR3 sequence is 17 residues long. CDR3 DNA sequence: TGTGCCAGCAGCACGGGGGGCGGACTAGCGGGAAACAATGAGCAGTTCTTC. Translated: CASSTGGGLAGNNEQFF. The whole variable domain, filled in from reference TRBV9 and TRBJ2-1, reads DSGVTQTPKHLITATGQRVTLRCSPRSGDLSVYWYQQSLDQGLQFLIQYYNGEERAKGNILERFSAQQFPDLHSELNLSSLELGDSALYFCASSTGGGLAGNNEQFFGPGTRLTVL.

The chain employs TRBV2 and TRBJ2-7; D perhaps matches TRBD2 (5 bases). This CDR3 region has 15 residues. Germline V lookup: CDR1 SNHLY, CDR2 FYNNEI. V lost 1 base and J 9 bases, leaving 19 bases between the germline ends. This chain's CDR3 is CASSEGEFAGVVQYF. CDR3 DNA: TGTGCCAGCAGTGAAGGGGAGTTTGCCGGCGTTGTGCAGTACTTC.

The chain combines TRBV19 with TRBJ2-1; 9 positions match TRBD2. The CDR3 covers 12 residues. The junction had 7 bases not matched to a gene; V was cut back by 6 bases and J by 13 bases. Germline-derived CDR1 and CDR2 are LNHDA and SQIVND (reference sequence). As DNA, the CDR3 is TGTGCCAGTAGCCGCGGGGGGGTCGAACAGTTCTTC. As protein: CASSRGGVEQFF.

The chain uses TRBV5-6 and TRBJ2-7, with 10 bases aligning to TRBD1. CDR3 length: 14 amino acids. The junction had 6 bases not matched to a gene; V was cut back by 6 bases and J by 3 bases. The V gene's germline CDR1 is SGHDT and CDR2 YYEEEE. The DNA of the CDR3 is TGTGCCAGCAATCCGACAGGGGGCCTCTACGAGCAGTACTTC. Translating it yields CASNPTGGLYEQYF.

The chain recombines TRBV13 with TRBJ2-3; no definite D call. V shed 6 bases and J shed 4 bases, with 14 bases lying between them. Germline CDR1 and CDR2: PRHDT and FYEKMQ (reference sequence). The CDR3 totals 14 residues. This CDR3 is CASRHNLLADTQYF. CDR3 coding DNA: TGTGCCAGCAGACACAATTTGCTGGCAGATACGCAGTATTTT.

This chain uses TRBV7-6 with TRBJ2-7; 9 positions match TRBD1. V shed 2 bases and J 3 bases; nucleotides not matched to a gene: 5. Per germline, CDR1 SGHVS and CDR2 FNYEAQ. The CDR3 is made up of 15 amino acids. CDR3 loop: CASSLTDRGFYEQYF. DNA of the CDR3: TGTGCCAGCAGCTTAACGGACAGGGGCTTCTACGAGCAGTACTTC.

The chain links TRBV28 to TRBJ1-5; D possibly corresponds to TRBD1 (5 bases). V was pared by 2 bases and J by 5 bases, with 7 bases between. Germline lookup yields CDR1 MDHEN and CDR2 SYDVKM. The CDR3 is 13 amino acids. The CDR3 region is CASSLGRDQPQHF. CDR3 nucleotides: TGTGCCAGCAGTTTAGGCAGGGATCAGCCCCAGCATTTT.

The chain joins TRBV2 to TRBJ1-4; 10 nucleotides match TRBD1. CDR1 SNHLY and CDR2 FYNNEI come from the germline V gene. Trimming at V came to 6 bases and at J to 5 bases, leaving 3 bases not matched to a gene. The CDR3 has 14 residues. CDR3 coding DNA: TGTGCCAGCAGCGAGGGACAGGGGAATGAAAAACTGTTTTTT. This encodes CASSEGQGNEKLFF.

The chain joins TRBV5-1 to TRBJ1-5; 8 bases map to TRBD1. Trimming took 8 bases from V and 9 from J; bases not matched to a gene: 10. The CDR3 has 13 amino acids. Germline V gives CDR1 SGHRS, CDR2 YFSETQ. This CDR3 is CARWTGQNRPQHF. DNA of the CDR3: TGCGCCAGATGGACAGGGCAAAACCGGCCCCAGCATTTT.

The V and J genes are TRBV5-1 and TRBJ2-1; the match to TRBD2 covers 10 bases. Germline lookup yields CDR1 SGHRS and CDR2 YFSETQ. Trimming removed 7 bases from V and 6 bases from J; junction bases left unmatched: 7. The CDR3 runs 14 residues. CDR3 in amino acids: CASQSGRATNEQFF. As DNA, the CDR3 is TGCGCCAGCCAGAGCGGGAGGGCCACCAATGAGCAGTTCTTC.

The CDR3 region is CASSLGTGGFGNTEAFF. CDR3 DNA sequence: TGTGCCAGCAGTTTGGGGACAGGGGGTTTCGGGAACACTGAAGCTTTCTTT. The chain links TRBV28 to TRBJ1-1; the match to TRBD1 covers 11 bases. Trimming removed 3 bases from V and 1 base from J; junction bases left unmatched: 7. CDR3 length: 17 residues. Looked up from germline, CDR1 is MDHEN and CDR2 is SYDVKM.

This clone occurred once. The chain employs TRBV5-1 and TRBJ2-6, with 9 bases fitting TRBD1. Germline lookup yields CDR1 SGHRS and CDR2 YFSETQ. The CDR3 runs to 18 residues. V shed 6 bases and J 10 bases; nucleotides not matched to a gene: 20. The CDR3 region is CASNHRETTGGFRNVLTF. Written as DNA, the CDR3 is TGCGCCAGCAACCACCGGGAGACAACAGGGGGCTTCCGTAACGTCCTGACTTTC.

The genes are TRBV6-1 and TRBJ1-2; D unresolved. The CDR3 is made up of 14 amino acids. Looked up from germline, CDR1 is MNHNS and CDR2 is SASEGT. Trimming shortened V by 5 bases and J by 4 bases, and 14 bases separated the two germline ends. For the CDR3, the DNA is TGTGCCAGCAGTAGTGGCCGCCTTCTCTATGGCTACACCTTC. It translates to CASSSGRLLYGYTF.

Concerning this clone: A junction boundary mismatches the germline segment, possibly from a read error. The rearrangement links TRBV9 to TRBJ1-6; 8 nucleotides line up with TRBD1. CDR3 length: 16 amino acids. Germline V gene sequence: CDR1 SGDLS, CDR2 YYNGEE. In DNA, the CDR3 is TGTGCCAGCAGCGTAGCTGGAACAGGGGGTAATCCACCCCTCCACTTT. Protein: CASSVAGTGGNPPLHF.

This chain links TRBV27 with TRBJ2-1; 9 bases are shared with TRBD2. Per germline, CDR1 MNHEY and CDR2 SMNVEV (reference sequence). The V gene end was trimmed by 5 bases and the J gene end by 5 bases; junction bases not matched to a gene: 13. The CDR3 is made up of 17 amino acids. CDR3 loop: CASSPHAGTSRNNEQFF. As DNA, the CDR3 is TGTGCCAGCAGTCCCCACGCCGGGACTAGCAGAAACAATGAGCAGTTCTTC.

The rearrangement links TRBV29-1 to TRBJ2-1; TRBD2 matches 9 bases. V lost 2 bases and J lost 2; bases outside the gene matches: 4. The CDR3 is 15 amino acids. Germline-derived CDR1 and CDR2 are SQVTM and ANQGSEA. CDR3 nucleotides: TGCAGCGTTGAACTAGCGGGACCAACCTACAATGAGCAGTTCTTC. Translation gives CSVELAGPTYNEQFF.